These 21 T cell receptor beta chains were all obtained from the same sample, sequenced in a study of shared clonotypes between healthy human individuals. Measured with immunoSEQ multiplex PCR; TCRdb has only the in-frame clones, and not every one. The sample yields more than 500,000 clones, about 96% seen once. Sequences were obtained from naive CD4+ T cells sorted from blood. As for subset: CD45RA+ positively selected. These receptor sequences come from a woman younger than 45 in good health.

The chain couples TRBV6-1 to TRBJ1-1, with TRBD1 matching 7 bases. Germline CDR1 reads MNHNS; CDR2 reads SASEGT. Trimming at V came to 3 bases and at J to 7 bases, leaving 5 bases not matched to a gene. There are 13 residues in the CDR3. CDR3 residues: CASSENRGGEAFF. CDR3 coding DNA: TGTGCCAGCAGTGAGAACAGGGGTGGTGAAGCTTTCTTT.

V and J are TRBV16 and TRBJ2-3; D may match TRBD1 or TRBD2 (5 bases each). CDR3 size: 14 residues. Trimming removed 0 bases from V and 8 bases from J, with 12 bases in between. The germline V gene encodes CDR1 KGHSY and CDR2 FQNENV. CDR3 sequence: CASSQSGTGTTQYF. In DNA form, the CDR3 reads TGTGCCAGCAGCCAATCGGGCACGGGGACTACGCAGTATTTT.

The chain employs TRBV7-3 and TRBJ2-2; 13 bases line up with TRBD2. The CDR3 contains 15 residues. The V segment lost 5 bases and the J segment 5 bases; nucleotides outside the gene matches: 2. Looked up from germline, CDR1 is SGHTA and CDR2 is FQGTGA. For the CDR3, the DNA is TGTGCCAGCAGCGTACTAGCGGGAGGGACCGGGGAGCTGTTTTTT. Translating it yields CASSVLAGGTGELFF.

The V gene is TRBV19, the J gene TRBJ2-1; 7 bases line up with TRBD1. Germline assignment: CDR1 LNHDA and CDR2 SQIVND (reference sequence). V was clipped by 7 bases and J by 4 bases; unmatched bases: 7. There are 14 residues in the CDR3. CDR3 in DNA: TGTGCCAGTACCGGGACAGAGAATTACAATGAGCAGTTCTTC. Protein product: CASTGTENYNEQFF.

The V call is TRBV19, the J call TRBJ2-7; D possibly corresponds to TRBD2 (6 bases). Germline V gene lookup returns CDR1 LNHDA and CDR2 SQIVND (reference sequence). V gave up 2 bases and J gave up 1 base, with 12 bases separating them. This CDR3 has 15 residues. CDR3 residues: CASSISGEGSYEQYF. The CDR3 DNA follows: TGTGCCAGTAGTATATCGGGAGAAGGATCCTACGAGCAGTACTTC.

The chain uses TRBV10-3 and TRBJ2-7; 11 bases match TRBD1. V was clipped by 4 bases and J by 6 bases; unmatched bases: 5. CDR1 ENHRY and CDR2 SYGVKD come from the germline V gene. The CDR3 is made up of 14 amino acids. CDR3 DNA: TGTGCCATCAGTGTTGGACAGGGGGCTTTCGAGCAGTACTTC. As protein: CAISVGQGAFEQYF.

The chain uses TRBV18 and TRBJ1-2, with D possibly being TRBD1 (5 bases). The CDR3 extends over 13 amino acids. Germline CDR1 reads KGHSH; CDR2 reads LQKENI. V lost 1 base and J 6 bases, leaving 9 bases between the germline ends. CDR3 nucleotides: TGTGCCAGCTCACCACGCAGGGCTGATGGCTACACCTTC. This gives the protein CASSPRRADGYTF.

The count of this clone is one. The CDR3 region has the DNA TGTGCCAGCAGTGGAGTGGCAGGCGGTGGCAATCAGCCCCAGCATTTT. Translation gives CASSGVAGGGNQPQHF. The chain uses TRBV6-1 and TRBJ1-5; D is unresolved. The CDR3 sequence is 16 residues long. V was clipped by 4 bases and J by 2 bases, with 15 bases between them. From germline, CDR1 is MNHNS and CDR2 SASEGT.

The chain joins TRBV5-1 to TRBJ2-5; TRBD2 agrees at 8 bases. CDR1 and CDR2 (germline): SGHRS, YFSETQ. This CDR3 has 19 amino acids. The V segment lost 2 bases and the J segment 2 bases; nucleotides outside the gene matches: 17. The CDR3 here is CASSFEAGGWAEEQETQYF. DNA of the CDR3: TGCGCCAGCAGCTTTGAGGCGGGAGGATGGGCGGAGGAACAAGAGACCCAGTACTTC.

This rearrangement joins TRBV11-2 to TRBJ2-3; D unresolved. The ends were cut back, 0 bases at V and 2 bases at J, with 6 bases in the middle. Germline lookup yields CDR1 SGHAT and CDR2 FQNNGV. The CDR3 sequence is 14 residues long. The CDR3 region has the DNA TGTGCCAGCAGCTTAGATAGGACCACAGATACGCAGTATTTT. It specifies CASSLDRTTDTQYF.

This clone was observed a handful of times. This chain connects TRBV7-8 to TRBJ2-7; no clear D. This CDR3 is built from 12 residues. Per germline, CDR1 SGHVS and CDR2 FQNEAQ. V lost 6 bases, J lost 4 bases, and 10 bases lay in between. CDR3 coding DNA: TGTGCCAGCAGAACGCGTGGGTACGAGCAGTACTTC. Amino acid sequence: CASRTRGYEQYF.

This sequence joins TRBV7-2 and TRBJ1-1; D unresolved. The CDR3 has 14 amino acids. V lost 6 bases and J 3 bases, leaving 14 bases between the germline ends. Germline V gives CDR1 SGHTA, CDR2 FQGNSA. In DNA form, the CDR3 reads TGTGCCAGCAGTTACCAGTGGGTGGACACTGAAGCTTTCTTT. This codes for CASSYQWVDTEAFF.

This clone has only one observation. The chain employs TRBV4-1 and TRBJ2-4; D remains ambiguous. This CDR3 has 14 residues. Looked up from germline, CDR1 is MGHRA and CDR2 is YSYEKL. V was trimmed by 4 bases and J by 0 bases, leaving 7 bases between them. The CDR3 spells CASSRDLAKNIQYF. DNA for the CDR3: TGCGCCAGCAGCCGAGATCTAGCCAAAAACATTCAGTACTTC.

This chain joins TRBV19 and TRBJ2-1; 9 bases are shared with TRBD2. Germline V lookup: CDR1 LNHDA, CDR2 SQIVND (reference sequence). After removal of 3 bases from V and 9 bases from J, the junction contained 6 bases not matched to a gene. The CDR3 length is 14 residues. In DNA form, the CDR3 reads TGTGCCAGTAGTATTATAGCGGGAGAGGGTGAGCAGTTCTTC. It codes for CASSIIAGEGEQFF.

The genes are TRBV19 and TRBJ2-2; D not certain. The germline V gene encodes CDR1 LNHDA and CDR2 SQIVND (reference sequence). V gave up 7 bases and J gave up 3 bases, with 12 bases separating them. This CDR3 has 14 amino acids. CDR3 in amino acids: CASMVLADTGELFF. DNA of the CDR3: TGTGCCAGTATGGTGTTAGCTGACACCGGGGAGCTGTTTTTT.

The CDR3 protein is CASSHKQGKAYEQYF. CDR3 coding DNA: TGTGCCAGCAGTCACAAACAGGGGAAGGCTTACGAGCAGTACTTC. This chain uses TRBV28 with TRBJ2-7; 7 bases agree with TRBD1. The CDR3 loop spans 15 amino acids. Germline V lookup: CDR1 MDHEN, CDR2 SYDVKM. Unmatched junction bases numbered 11, after V lost 5 bases and J lost 4 bases.

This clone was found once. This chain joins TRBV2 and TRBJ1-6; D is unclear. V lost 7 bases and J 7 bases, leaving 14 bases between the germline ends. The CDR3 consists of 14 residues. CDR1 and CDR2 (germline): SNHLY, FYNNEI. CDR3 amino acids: CASIAKTINSPLHF. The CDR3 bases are TGTGCCAGCATAGCCAAAACGATAAATTCACCCCTCCACTTT.

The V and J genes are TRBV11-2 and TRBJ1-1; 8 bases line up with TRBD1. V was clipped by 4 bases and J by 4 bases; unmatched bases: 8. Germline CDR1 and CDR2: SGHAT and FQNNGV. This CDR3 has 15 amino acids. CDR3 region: CASSSRQGSGTEAFF. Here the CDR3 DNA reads TGTGCCAGCAGCTCCAGACAGGGGTCCGGCACTGAAGCTTTCTTT.

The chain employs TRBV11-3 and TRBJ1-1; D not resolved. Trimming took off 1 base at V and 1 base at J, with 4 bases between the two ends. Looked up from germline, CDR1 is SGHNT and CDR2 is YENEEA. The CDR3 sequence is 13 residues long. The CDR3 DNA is TGTGCCAGCAGCTTAGTTTGGAACACTGAAGCTTTCTTT. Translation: CASSLVWNTEAFF.

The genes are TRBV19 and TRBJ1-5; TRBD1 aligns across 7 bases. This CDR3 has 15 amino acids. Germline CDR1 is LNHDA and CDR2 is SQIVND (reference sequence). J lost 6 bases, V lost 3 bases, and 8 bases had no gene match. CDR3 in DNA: TGTGCCAGTAGTATCGTACGGTCAGGGGGTCAGCCCCAGCATTTT. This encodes CASSIVRSGGQPQHF.

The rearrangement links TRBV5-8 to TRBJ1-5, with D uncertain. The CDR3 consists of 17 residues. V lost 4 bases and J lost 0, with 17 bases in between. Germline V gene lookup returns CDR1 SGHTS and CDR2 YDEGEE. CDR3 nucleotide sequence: TGTGCCAGCAGCCAACGGACGCATAGCTATAGCAATCAGCCCCAGCATTTT. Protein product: CASSQRTHSYSNQPQHF.